A selection of T cell receptor beta chains follows, all from one sample in a study of read filtering for tumor transcriptome and immune sequencing. TCRdb redid the calling of the reads with MiXCR, one entry per CDR3 protein. Here the sample spans 93,000 or so distinct CDR3 sequences, about 22% being singletons. Sequenced material: a population of CD138-negative cells sorted from bone marrow. These receptors were taken from a donor aged 40 or over with multiple myeloma. CDR3s include the opening cysteine and the closing phenylalanine or tryptophan. Fields, in order: D gene, clone size, V gene, J gene, CDR3 DNA, CDR3 protein. A D gene is named only where the DNA matches it firmly. Only some rows state a clone size, as once, few, many or a class for expanded clones.

>NA|few|TRBV18|TRBJ1-2
TGTGCCAGCTCACCACCCGATGCTCGATCCTCTAACTATGGCTACACCTTC
CASSPPDARSSNYGYTF
>NA|many|TRBV5-1|TRBJ1-4
TGCGCCAGCAGGTCCCCGGGGGTTAATGAAAAACTGTTTTTT
CASRSPGVNEKLFF
>NA|many|TRBV28|TRBJ1-4
TGTGCCAGCAGATCTGCCAGGATCAGGAAGAATAAACTGTTTTTT
CASRSARIRKNKLFF
>NA|few|TRBV23-1|TRBJ2-4
TGCGCCAGCAGTCAATTATGCGGTGAAGGGGCCAAAAACATTCAGTACTTC
CASSQLCGEGAKNIQYF
>NA|many|TRBV5-1|TRBJ1-1
TGCGCCAGCAGCCCTACGCGAGGAGGCATTGAAGCTTTCTTT
CASSPTRGGIEAFF
>NA|many|TRBV30|TRBJ2-7
TGTGCCTGGAGTCCTGGGGGAAAAGGGCGATACGAGCAGTACTTC
CAWSPGGKGRYEQYF
>NA|NA|TRBV2|TRBJ1-2
TGTGCCAGCAGTGAAGTTGGGGGCTATGGCTACACCTTC
CASSEVGGYGYTF
>NA|NA|TRBV28|TRBJ1-5
TGTGCCAGCAGTTTATTGGGGGGCAATCAGCCCCAGCATTTT
CASSLLGGNQPQHF
>TRBD2|many|TRBV5-1|TRBJ2-1
TGCGCCAGCAGCTTACTTAGCGGGGGGGCCATCGATGAGCAGTTCTTC
CASSLLSGGAIDEQFF
>NA|many|TRBV2|TRBJ1-5
TGTGCCAGCAGAGGCAGCAATCAGCCCCAGCATTTT
CASRGSNQPQHF
>TRBD2|many|TRBV7-8|TRBJ2-5
TGTGCCAGCAGCTTGGAGTCGGGACTAGCGATGACCCAGTACTTC
CASSLESGLAMTQYF
>TRBD2|many|TRBV10-2|TRBJ2-1
TGCGCCAGCCGCGCGGGGGGGCGGTCCTACAATGAGCAGTTCTTC
CASRAGGRSYNEQFF
>NA|many|TRBV5-1|TRBJ1-1
TGCGCCAGCAGCTTGAATGGGCGCACTGAAGCTTTCTTT
CASSLNGRTEAFF
>NA|many|TRBV10-3|TRBJ2-3
TGTGCCATCAGCCCGGGGACTAGCACAGATACGCAGTATTTT
CAISPGTSTDTQYF
>NA|NA|TRBV7-3|TRBJ2-3
TGTGCCAGCAGCCCAGGACTAACCACAGATACGCAGTATTTT
CASSPGLTTDTQYF
>NA|NA|TRBV28|TRBJ1-2
TGTGCCAGCAGTTCGATAGCCTATGGCTACACCTTC
CASSSIAYGYTF
>TRBD1|many|TRBV2|TRBJ2-3
TGTGCCAGCCGAAAAACAGGGGTCGGCACAGATACGCAGTATTTT
CASRKTGVGTDTQYF
>TRBD1|many|TRBV7-6|TRBJ2-1
TGTGCCAGCAGCTTGCTTGCCGGGACAGGCTCCGGAAGGGAGTTCTTC
CASSLLAGTGSGREFF
>NA|many|TRBV20-1|TRBJ2-1
TGCAGTGCCGAGCGGGCGACCTACAATGAGCAGTTCTTC
CSAERATYNEQFF
>NA|NA|TRBV2|TRBJ1-2
TGTGCCAGCACCTTAACCGGAGAGGGCGGCTACACCTTC
CASTLTGEGGYTF
>TRBD1|many|TRBV7-8|TRBJ2-5
TGTGCCAGCACCGATACAGGGGGCGCAGAGACCCAGTACTTC
CASTDTGGAETQYF
>TRBD2|NA|TRBV7-8|TRBJ2-3
TGTGCCAGCACCCTTAGCGGGGGGGCCGCAGATACGCAGTATTTT
CASTLSGGAADTQYF
>NA|many|TRBV7-6|TRBJ2-1
TGTGCCAGCAGCTTAGCCGAGGACGGCTACTACAATGAGCAGTTCTTC
CASSLAEDGYYNEQFF
>TRBD2|NA|TRBV2|TRBJ2-3
TGTGCCAGCAGTGCGGCCGGGGGGGCTGGTACGCAGTATTTT
CASSAAGGAGTQYF
>TRBD1|few|TRBV24-1|TRBJ2-7
TGTGCCACCAGTGAGGCCGGGACAGGGGGAGGAGAGCAGTACTTC
CATSEAGTGGGEQYF
>TRBD1|few|TRBV28|TRBJ1-2
TGTGCCAGCAGTCCGGCCGGGACAGGGGGCGAGCTTTATGGCTACACCTTT
CASSPAGTGGELYGYTF
>TRBD1|NA|TRBV6-6|TRBJ1-1
TGTGCCAGCAGTTACTCGGACAGGGATTACACTGAAGCTTTCTTT
CASSYSDRDYTEAFF
>NA|many|TRBV7-2|TRBJ2-5
TGTGCCAGCAGCTTACACACGCGGGAGACCCAGTACTTC
CASSLHTRETQYF
>NA|many|TRBV11-2|TRBJ2-5
TGTGCCAGCACCTACTGGGGAGAGACCCAGTACTTC
CASTYWGETQYF
>TRBD1|many|TRBV4-2|TRBJ2-6
TGTGCCAGCAGCCGAGCCGGGACAGGGCCCTCTGGGGCCAACGTCCTGACTTTC
CASSRAGTGPSGANVLTF
>TRBD1|few|TRBV2|TRBJ2-3
TGTGCCAGCAGTGTAACAGGGGGTACAGATACGCAGTATTTT
CASSVTGGTDTQYF